This T cell receptor (beta chain) was observed in a study of cytomegalovirus exposure and HLA in healthy donors. Whole-study findings and limits: Confirmation was obtained in vitro that three CMV-associated chains are specific for CMV antigens. Based on reports, TCR beta sequences accurately predicted HLA-A and HLA-B alleles for most subjects.

The germline V gene encodes CDR1 SGHVS and CDR2 FNYEAQ. The CDR3 loop spans 14 amino acids. Trimming removed 3 bases from V and 2 bases from J, with 11 bases in between. 60 Vbeta and 13 Jbeta primers were used in PCR. The repertoire was sequenced with immunoSEQ multiplex PCR; TCRdb's copy has only in-frame clones and lacks some. The sample shows fewer than 130,000 clones, about four fifths of them seen only once. In regard to this clone: Its target is not known.

Sequencing was done on a sample of PBMCs. The chain combines TRBV7-6 with TRBJ2-7; D may be TRBD1 (6 bases). This receptor was taken from a woman in her sixties or seventies in good health and CMV-seropositive. The CDR3 protein is CASSFQTGPYEQYF. The CDR3 DNA sequence: TGTGCCAGCAGCTTCCAGACAGGCCCCTACGAGCAGTACTTC.